The present T cell receptor beta chain was sequenced within a study of CD8 T cells in Susac syndrome. Study-level points and caveats: The study admitted that it had a relatively small number of individuals in its TCR sequencing and HLA analysis.

It was treatment-naive patients with stable or active relapsing-remitting disease who made up the multiple sclerosis controls. Reverse transcription of roughly 0.5 to 1 ug RNA used random hexamers. An immunoSEQ multiplex PCR generated amplified TCR beta CDR3 products spanning 54 Vbeta and 13 Jbeta. A single record per CDR3 protein comes from TCRdb applying MiXCR to the immunoSEQ multiplex PCR reads. The repertoire holds about 300,000 distinct CDR3 sequences, with around 91% as singletons. Trimming removed 4 bases from V and 0 bases from J; junction bases left unmatched: 5. This CDR3 is 15 amino acids long. Germline V CDR1 and CDR2: MNHEY, SVGAGI. For this clonotype: Its target is unknown.

V and J are TRBV6-5 and TRBJ1-1, with TRBD1 matching over 7 bases. This receptor was identified in a human donor with multiple sclerosis. The sequencing input was CD8+ T cells from PBMCs. The CDR3 bases are TGTGCCAGCAGTTTGACAGGGACCATGAACACTGAAGCTTTCTTT. Amino acids: CASSLTGTMNTEAFF.